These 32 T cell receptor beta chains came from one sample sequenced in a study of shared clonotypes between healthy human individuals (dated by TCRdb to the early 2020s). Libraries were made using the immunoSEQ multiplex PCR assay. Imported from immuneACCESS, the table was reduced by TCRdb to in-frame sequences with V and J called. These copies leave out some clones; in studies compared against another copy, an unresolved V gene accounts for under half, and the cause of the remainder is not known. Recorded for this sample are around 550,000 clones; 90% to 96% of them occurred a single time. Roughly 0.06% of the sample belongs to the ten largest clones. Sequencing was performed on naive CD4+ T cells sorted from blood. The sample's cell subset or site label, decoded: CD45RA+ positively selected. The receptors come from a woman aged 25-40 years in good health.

Here the CDR3 DNA reads TGTGCCAGCCGCCGGGGGGGGGAGAACACCATATATTTT. It yields the protein CASRRGGENTIYF. The chain couples TRBV2 to TRBJ1-3; the D gene is possibly TRBD1 (5 bases). The V end was cut by 8 bases, the J end by 7 bases, with 15 bases between. CDR3 length: 13 amino acids. Germline assignment: CDR1 SNHLY and CDR2 FYNNEI.

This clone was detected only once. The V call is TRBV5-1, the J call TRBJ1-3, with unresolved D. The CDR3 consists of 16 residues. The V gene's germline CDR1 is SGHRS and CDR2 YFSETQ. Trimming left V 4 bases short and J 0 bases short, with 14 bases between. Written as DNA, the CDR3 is TGCGCCAGCAGCCGCGATCTGTGGACCTCTGGAAACACCATATATTTT. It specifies CASSRDLWTSGNTIYF.

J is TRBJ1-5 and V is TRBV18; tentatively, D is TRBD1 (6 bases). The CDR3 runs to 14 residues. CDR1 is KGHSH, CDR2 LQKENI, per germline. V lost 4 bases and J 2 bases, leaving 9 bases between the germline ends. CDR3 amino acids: CASSLEGGNQPQHF. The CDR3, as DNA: TGTGCCAGCTCACTTGAGGGGGGCAATCAGCCCCAGCATTTT.

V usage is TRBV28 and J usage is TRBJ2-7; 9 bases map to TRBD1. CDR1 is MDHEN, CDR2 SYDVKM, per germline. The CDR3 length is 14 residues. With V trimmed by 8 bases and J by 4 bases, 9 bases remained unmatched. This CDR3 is CASGPQGARYEQYF. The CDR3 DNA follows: TGTGCCAGCGGACCACAGGGGGCGCGGTACGAGCAGTACTTC.

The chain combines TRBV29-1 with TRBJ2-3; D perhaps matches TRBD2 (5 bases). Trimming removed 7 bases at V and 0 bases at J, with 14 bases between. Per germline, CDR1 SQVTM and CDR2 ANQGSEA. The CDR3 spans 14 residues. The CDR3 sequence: CSGSRTPSTDTQYF. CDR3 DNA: TGCAGCGGGAGTCGGACTCCTAGCACAGATACGCAGTATTTT.

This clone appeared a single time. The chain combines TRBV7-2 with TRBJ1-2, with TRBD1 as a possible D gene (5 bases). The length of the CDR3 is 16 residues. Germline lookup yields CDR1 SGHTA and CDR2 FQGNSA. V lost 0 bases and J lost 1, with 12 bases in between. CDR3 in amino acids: CASSLALRGGNYGYTF. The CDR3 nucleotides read TGTGCCAGCAGCTTAGCCCTCCGTGGGGGTAACTATGGCTACACCTTC.

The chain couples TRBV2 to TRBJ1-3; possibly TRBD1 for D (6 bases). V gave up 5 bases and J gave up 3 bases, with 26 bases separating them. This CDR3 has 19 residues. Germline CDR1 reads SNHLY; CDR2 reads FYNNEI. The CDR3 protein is CASSITQGRALGVGNTIYF. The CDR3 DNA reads TGTGCCAGCAGTATTACACAGGGCCGAGCTTTGGGAGTTGGAAACACCATATATTTT.

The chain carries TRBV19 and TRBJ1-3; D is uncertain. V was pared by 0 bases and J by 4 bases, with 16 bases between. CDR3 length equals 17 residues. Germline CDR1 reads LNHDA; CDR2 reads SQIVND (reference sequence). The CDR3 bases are TGTGCCAGTAGTATAGATCTCCCATCTAACGGCGGAAACACCATATATTTT. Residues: CASSIDLPSNGGNTIYF.

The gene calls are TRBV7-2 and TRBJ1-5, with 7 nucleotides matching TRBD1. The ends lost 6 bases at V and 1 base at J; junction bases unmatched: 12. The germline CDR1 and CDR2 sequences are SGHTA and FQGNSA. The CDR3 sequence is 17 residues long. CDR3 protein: CASSSRDRVGSNQPQHF. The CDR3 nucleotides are TGTGCCAGCAGTTCCCGTGACAGGGTGGGAAGCAATCAGCCCCAGCATTTT.

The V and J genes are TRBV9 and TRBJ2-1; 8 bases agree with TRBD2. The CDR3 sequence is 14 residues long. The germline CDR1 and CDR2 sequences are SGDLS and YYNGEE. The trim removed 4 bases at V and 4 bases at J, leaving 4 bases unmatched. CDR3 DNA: TGTGCCAGCAGCTTTAGCGGGGTATACAATGAGCAGTTCTTC. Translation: CASSFSGVYNEQFF.

As DNA, the CDR3 is TGTGCCAGCAGCTTGGGCGGGAGTAATATGAATGAGCAGTTCTTC. Amino acid sequence: CASSLGGSNMNEQFF. The rearrangement uses TRBV5-4 and TRBJ2-1, with 7 bases lining up with TRBD2. The length of the CDR3 is 15 residues. Germline CDR1 SGHNT, CDR2 YYREEE (reference sequence). Germline trimming cut 0 bases from V and 7 bases from J; bases unmatched to any gene: 7. Full variable domain (missing parts from reference TRBV5-4 and TRBJ2-1): ETGVTQSPTHLIKTRGQQVTLRCSSQSGHNTVSWYQQALGQGPQFIFQYYREEENGRGNFPPRFSGLQFPNYSSELNVNALELDDSALYLCASSLGGSNMNEQFFGPGTRLTVL.

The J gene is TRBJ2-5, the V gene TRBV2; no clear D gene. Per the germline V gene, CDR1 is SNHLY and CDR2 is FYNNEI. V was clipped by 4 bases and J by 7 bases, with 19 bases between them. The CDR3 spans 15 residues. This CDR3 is CASSGTGYATGTQYF. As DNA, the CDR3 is TGTGCCAGCAGTGGTACTGGATACGCTACCGGGACCCAGTACTTC.

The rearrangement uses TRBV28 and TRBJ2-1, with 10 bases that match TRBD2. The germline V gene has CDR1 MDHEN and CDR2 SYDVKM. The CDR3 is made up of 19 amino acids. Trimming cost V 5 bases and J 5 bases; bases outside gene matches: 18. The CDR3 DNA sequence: TGTGCCAGCAGTAACCCCATGGGGCTAGCGGGAGCCGGCAACAATGAGCAGTTCTTC. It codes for CASSNPMGLAGAGNNEQFF.

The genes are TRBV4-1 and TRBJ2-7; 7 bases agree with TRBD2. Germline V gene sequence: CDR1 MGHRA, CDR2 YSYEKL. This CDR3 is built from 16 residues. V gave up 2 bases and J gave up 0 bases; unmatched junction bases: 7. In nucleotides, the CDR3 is TGCGCCAGCAGCCAATCTACTAGCGACAGCTCCTACGAGCAGTACTTC. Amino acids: CASSQSTSDSSYEQYF.

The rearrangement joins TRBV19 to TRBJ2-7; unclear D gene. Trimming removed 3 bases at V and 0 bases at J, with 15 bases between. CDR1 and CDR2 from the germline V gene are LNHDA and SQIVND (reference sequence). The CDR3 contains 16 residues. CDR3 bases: TGTGCCAGTAGTATTTCTGGCAGACCTAGCTCCTACGAGCAGTACTTC. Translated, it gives CASSISGRPSSYEQYF.

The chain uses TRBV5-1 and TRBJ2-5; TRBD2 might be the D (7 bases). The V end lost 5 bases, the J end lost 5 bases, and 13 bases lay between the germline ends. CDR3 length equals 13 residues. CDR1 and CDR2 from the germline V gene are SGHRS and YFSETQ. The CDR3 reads CASRSGGLETQYF. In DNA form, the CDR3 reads TGCGCCAGCAGATCCGGGGGGCTGGAGACCCAGTACTTC.

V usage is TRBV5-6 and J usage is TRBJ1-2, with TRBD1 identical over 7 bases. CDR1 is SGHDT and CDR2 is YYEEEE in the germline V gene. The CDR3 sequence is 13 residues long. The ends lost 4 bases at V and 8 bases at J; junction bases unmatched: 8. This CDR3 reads CASSTTGEGGYTF. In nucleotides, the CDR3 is TGTGCCAGCAGCACAACAGGGGAGGGGGGCTACACCTTC.

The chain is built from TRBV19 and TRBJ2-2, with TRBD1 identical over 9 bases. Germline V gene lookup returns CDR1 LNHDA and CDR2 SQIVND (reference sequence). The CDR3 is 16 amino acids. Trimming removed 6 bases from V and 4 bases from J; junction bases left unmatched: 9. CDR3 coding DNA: TGTGCCAGTAGGCGGACGGGACAGGGCCCCACCGGGGAGCTGTTTTTT. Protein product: CASRRTGQGPTGELFF.

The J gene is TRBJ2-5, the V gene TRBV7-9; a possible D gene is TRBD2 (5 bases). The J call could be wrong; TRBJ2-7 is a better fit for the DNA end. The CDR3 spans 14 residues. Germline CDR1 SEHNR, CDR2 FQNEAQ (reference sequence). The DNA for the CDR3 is TGTGCCAGCAGCTCCTCGGGGAACTCCTACGAGCAGTACTTC. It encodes CASSSSGNSYEQYF.

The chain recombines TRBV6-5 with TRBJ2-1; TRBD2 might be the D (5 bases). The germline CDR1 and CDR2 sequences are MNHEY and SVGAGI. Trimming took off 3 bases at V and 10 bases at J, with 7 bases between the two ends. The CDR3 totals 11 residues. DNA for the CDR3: TGTGCCAGCAGTTATCAGCGGGAGCAGTTCTTC. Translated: CASSYQREQFF.

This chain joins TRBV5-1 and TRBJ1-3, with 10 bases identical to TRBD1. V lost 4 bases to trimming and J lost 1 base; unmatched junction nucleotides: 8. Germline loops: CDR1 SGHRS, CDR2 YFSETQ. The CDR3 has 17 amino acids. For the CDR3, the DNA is TGCGCCAGCAGCACCCCGTCGGGACAGGGGTCTGGAAACACCATATATTTT. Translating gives CASSTPSGQGSGNTIYF.

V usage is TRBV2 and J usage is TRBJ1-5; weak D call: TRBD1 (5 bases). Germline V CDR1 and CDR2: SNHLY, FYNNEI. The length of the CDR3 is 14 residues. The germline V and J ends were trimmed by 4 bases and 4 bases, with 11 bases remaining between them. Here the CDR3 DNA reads TGTGCCAGCAGTGTTCCGGGGGGGAATCAGCCCCAGCATTTT. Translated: CASSVPGGNQPQHF.

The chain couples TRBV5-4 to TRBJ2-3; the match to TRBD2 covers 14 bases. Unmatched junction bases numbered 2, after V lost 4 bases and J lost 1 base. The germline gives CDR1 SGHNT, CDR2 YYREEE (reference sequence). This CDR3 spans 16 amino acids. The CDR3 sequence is CASSRGLAGGTDTQYF. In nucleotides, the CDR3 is TGTGCCAGCAGCAGGGGACTAGCGGGAGGCACAGATACGCAGTATTTT.

CDR3 sequence: CASSILAGSPDTQYF. Written as DNA, the CDR3 is TGTGCCAGTAGTATTCTAGCGGGATCCCCAGATACGCAGTATTTT. This chain joins TRBV19 and TRBJ2-3; TRBD2 aligns across 9 bases. V dropped 3 bases and J dropped 4; count of bases not matched to a gene: 5. Germline CDR1 and CDR2: LNHDA and SQIVND (reference sequence). The CDR3 spans 15 residues.

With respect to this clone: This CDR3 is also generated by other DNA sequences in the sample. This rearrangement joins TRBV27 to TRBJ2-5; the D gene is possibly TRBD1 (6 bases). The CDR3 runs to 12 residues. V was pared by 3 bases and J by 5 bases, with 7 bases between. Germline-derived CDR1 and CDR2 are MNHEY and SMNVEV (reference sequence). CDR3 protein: CASSLRGETQYF. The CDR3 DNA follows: TGTGCCAGCAGTTTGAGGGGGGAGACCCAGTACTTC.

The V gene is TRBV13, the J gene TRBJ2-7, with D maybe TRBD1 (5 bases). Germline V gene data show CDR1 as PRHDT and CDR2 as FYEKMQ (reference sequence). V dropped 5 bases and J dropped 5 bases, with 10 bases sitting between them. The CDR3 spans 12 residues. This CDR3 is CASSEQVNEQYF. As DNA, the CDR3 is TGTGCCAGCAGCGAACAGGTGAACGAGCAGTACTTC.

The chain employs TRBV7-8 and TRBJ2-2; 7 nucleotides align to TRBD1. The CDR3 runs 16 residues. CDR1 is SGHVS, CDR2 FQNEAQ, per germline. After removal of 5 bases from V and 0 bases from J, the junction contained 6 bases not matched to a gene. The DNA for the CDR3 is TGTGCCAGCAGCAGCCGGACAGGTGCGAACACCGGGGAGCTGTTTTTT. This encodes CASSSRTGANTGELFF. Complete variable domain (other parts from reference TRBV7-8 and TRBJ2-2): GAGVSQSPRYKVAKRGQDVALRCDPISGHVSLFWYQQALGQGPEFLTYFQNEAQLDKSGLPSDRFFAERPEGSVSTLKIQRTQQEDSAVYLCASSSRTGANTGELFFGEGSRLTVL.

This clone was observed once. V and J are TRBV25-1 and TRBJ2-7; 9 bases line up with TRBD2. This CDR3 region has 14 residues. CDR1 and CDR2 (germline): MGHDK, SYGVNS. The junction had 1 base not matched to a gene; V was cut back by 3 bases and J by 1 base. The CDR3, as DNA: TGTGCCAGCAGTGAGACTAGCGGATCCTACGAGCAGTACTTC. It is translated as CASSETSGSYEQYF.

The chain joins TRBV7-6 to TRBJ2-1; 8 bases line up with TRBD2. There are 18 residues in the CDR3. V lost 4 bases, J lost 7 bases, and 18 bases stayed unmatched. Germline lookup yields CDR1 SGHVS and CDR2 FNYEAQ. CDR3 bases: TGTGCCAGCAGCTCTAGGGCCCCTAGCGGGTCTTCACGAAATGAGCAGTTCTTC. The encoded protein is CASSSRAPSGSSRNEQFF.

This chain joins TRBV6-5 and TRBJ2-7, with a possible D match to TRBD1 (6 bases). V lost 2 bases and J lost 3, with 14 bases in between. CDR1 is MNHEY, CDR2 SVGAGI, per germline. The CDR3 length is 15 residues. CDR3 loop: CASSYGRQGSYEQYF. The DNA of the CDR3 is TGTGCCAGCAGTTACGGTCGTCAGGGGAGCTACGAGCAGTACTTC.

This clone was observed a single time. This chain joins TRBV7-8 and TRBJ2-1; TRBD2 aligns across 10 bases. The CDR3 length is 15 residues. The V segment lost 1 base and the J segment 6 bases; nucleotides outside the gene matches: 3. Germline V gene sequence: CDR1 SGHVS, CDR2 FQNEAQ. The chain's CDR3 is CASSLELAGTNEQFF. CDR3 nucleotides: TGTGCCAGCAGCTTAGAACTAGCGGGAACCAATGAGCAGTTCTTC.

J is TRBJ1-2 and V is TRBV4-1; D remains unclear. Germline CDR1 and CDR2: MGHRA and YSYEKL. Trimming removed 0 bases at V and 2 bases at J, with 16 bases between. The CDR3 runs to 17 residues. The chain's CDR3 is CASSQDPYTPKNYGYTF. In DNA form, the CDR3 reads TGCGCCAGCAGCCAAGATCCCTACACCCCGAAGAACTATGGCTACACCTTC.